This T cell receptor beta chain was identified during a study of T-cell reconstitution after alpha-beta-depleted transplantation in children. Study-wide results and limits: In patients about two months after transplant, alpha-beta T cells reportedly arose from several hundred expanded graft clones. A year had passed since transplant, and T-cell counts and diversity by then came mostly from newly produced T cells. Elevated TCRbeta diversity at day 60 was traced, in some patients, to surviving recipient T cells and thymic progenitors.

Library preparation (for TCRbeta) was performed with unique molecular identifiers. TCRdb redid the calling of the PCR reads with MiXCR, one entry per CDR3 protein. Of fewer than 700,000 distinct CDR3 sequences listed, 13% are singletons. This clonotype has just a few counts. What it binds is not known. Germline V gives CDR1 LGHDT, CDR2 YNNKEL (reference sequence). Trimming left V 1 base short and J 5 bases short, with 12 bases between. CDR3 size: 14 residues. The rearrangement links TRBV3-1 to TRBJ2-7; maybe TRBD2 (5 bases). The clonotype comes from a male patient younger than 18 who had a stem cell transplant for acute myeloid leukemia, so the T cells may come from the graft donor. The sequencing used PBMCs, mostly from graft donor cells, collected 360 days after TCRalphabeta/CD19-depleted stem cell transplant. The CDR3 loop reads CASSQARAGDEQYF. The DNA of the CDR3 is TGTGCCAGCAGCCAAGCGAGGGCCGGCGACGAGCAGTACTTC.